This TCR beta chain originates from a study of T cells after yellow fever vaccination. From the 5' RACE reads, TCRdb called clonotypes with MiXCR, one entry per CDR3 protein. The table shows fewer than 85,000 distinct CDR3 sequences, with around 7% occurring only once. This CDR3 has 12 residues. The J segment lost 9 bases and the V segment lost 5 bases, leaving 5 bases of the junction unmatched. Germline V gene sequence: CDR1 SGHRS, CDR2 YFSETQ. The gene calls are TRBV5-1 and TRBJ2-1; TRBD2 aligns across 7 bases. This TCR was recovered from a man under 40 who received the YFV17D yellow fever vaccine. The sample was CD8+ T cells sorted from PBMCs, taken on the day of the yellow fever booster vaccination. The CDR3 DNA sequence: TGCGCCAGCAGACCTTTAGCGGGTGAGCAGTTCTTC. It encodes CASRPLAGEQFF.